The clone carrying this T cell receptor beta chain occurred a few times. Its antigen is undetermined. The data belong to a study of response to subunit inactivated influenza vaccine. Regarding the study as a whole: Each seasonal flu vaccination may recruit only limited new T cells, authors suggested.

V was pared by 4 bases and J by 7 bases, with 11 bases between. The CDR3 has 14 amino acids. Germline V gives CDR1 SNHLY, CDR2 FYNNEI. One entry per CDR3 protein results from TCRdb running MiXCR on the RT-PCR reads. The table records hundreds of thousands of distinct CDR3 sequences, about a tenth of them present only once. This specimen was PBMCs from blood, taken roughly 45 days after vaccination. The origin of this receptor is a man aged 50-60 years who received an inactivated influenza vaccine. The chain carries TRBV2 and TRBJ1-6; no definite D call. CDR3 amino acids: CASSASGWNSPLHF. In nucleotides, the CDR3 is TGTGCCAGCAGTGCCTCGGGGTGGAATTCACCCCTCCACTTT.